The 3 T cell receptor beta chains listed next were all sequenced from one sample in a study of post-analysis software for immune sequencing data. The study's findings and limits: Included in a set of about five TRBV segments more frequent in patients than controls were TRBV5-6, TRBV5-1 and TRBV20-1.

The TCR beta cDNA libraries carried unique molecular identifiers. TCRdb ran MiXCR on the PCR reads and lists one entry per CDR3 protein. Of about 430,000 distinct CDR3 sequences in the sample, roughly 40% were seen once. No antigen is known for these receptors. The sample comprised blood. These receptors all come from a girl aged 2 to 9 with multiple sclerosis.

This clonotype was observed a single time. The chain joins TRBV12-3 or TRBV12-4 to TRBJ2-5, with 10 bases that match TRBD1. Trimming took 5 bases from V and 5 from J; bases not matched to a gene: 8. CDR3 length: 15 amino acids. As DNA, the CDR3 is TGTGCCAGCAGTGTCCGACAGGGGGCGTGGGAGACCCAGTACTTC. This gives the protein CASSVRQGAWETQYF.

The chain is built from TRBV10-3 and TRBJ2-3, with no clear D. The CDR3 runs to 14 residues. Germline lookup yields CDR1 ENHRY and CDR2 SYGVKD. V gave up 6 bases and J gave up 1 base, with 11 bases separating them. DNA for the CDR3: TGTGCCATCAGGGCAGGACGGGGCACAGATACGCAGTATTTT. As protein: CAIRAGRGTDTQYF.

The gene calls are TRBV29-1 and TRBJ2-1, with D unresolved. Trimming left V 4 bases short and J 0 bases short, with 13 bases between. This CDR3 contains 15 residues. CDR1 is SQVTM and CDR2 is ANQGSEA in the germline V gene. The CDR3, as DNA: TGCAGCGTTGCCCTTAGTGGAAGCTCCTACAATGAGCAGTTCTTC. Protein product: CSVALSGSSYNEQFF.